The 16 T cell receptor beta chains presented below share a single source sample, sequenced in a study of blood T cell repertoires in COVID-19. Sequencing used immunoSEQ multiplex PCR; TCRdb keeps in-frame clones, though not all of them. The sample contains roughly 260,000 clones, around 90% of which appear only once. Sample: peripheral blood. The source is a man in his 60s who had recovered from COVID-19.

The chain joins TRBV9 to TRBJ2-4; TRBD2 is a possible D gene (6 bases). The V end was cut by 3 bases, the J end by 6 bases, with 13 bases between. Germline V gene lookup returns CDR1 SGDLS and CDR2 YYNGEE. The CDR3 runs to 14 residues. The DNA for the CDR3 is TGTGCCAGCAGCGACGCGGGATTGGGAAACATTCAGTACTTC. Its protein product is CASSDAGLGNIQYF.

V usage is TRBV19 and J usage is TRBJ1-1; 7 nucleotides match TRBD1. The length of the CDR3 is 16 residues. The V and J ends lost 1 base and 0 bases, in that order; junction bases with no gene match: 5. Germline V CDR1 and CDR2: LNHDA, SQIVND (reference sequence). The CDR3 here is CASSIAIQGMNTEAFF. In DNA form, the CDR3 reads TGTGCCAGTAGTATAGCCATACAGGGGATGAACACTGAAGCTTTCTTT.

The chain uses TRBV3-1 (or the pseudogene TRBV3-2) and TRBJ1-2, with D uncertain. Trimming pared 1 base from V and 1 base from J, leaving 7 bases between. CDR1 LGHDT and CDR2 YNNKEL come from the germline V gene (reference sequence). The CDR3 runs to 14 residues. The CDR3 sequence is CASSQAQINYGYTF. The DNA of the CDR3 is TGTGCCAGCAGCCAAGCACAGATTAACTATGGCTACACCTTC.

The table lists this clone with a count of one. This sample includes further DNA sequences coding for the same CDR3. This chain connects TRBV7-3 to TRBJ1-1; possible D gene TRBD1, 6 bases. The CDR3 runs to 14 residues. Trimming removed 2 bases at V and 2 bases at J, with 9 bases between. Germline-derived CDR1 and CDR2 are SGHTA and FQGTGA. CDR3 sequence reads: CASSLGRGNTEAFF. CDR3 sequence (DNA): TGTGCCAGCAGCTTAGGCAGGGGAAACACTGAAGCTTTCTTT.

This sequence joins TRBV6-4 and TRBJ2-1; D is perhaps TRBD1 (7 bases). The CDR3 is 18 residues long. Deletions cut 4 bases from V and 0 bases from J, with 19 bases between. Germline CDR1 reads MRHNA; CDR2 reads SNTAGT. In DNA form, the CDR3 reads TGTGCCAGCAGTGCCGTTGGCTGGCGGGACAGCTCCTACAATGAGCAGTTCTTC. Amino acid sequence: CASSAVGWRDSSYNEQFF.

V and J are TRBV9 and TRBJ2-5; 7 bases line up with TRBD1. This CDR3 contains 14 residues. V was clipped by 4 bases and J by 5 bases; unmatched bases: 8. Per germline, CDR1 SGDLS and CDR2 YYNGEE. Here the CDR3 DNA reads TGTGCCAGCAGCCCCTACGACAGGGCGGAGACCCAGTACTTC. Translation gives CASSPYDRAETQYF.

CDR3 residues: CASSLGGNYGYTF. As DNA, the CDR3 is TGTGCCAGTAGTCTGGGGGGAAACTATGGCTACACCTTC. The chain couples TRBV19 to TRBJ1-2; D may be TRBD1 (5 bases). CDR3 length: 13 amino acids. The V and J ends lost 5 bases and 2 bases respectively, with 9 bases between them. CDR1 LNHDA and CDR2 SQIVND come from the germline V gene (reference sequence).

The V gene is TRBV13, the J gene TRBJ2-2; D remains unclear. CDR3 length: 13 residues. V dropped 2 bases and J dropped 1 base, with 2 bases sitting between them. CDR1 PRHDT and CDR2 FYEKMQ come from the germline V gene (reference sequence). The CDR3 DNA reads as TGTGCCAGCAGCTTACAGAACACCGGGGAGCTGTTTTTT. Its protein product is CASSLQNTGELFF.

The chain couples TRBV5-1 to TRBJ1-2, with a tentative D call TRBD1 (6 bases). CDR1 is SGHRS, CDR2 YFSETQ, per germline. This CDR3 is 16 amino acids long. V gave up 0 bases and J gave up 5 bases, with 17 bases separating them. The DNA of the CDR3 is TGCGCCAGCAGCTTGGGGCTCTTGGACAGTAAATATGGCTACACCTTC. Amino acids: CASSLGLLDSKYGYTF.

The chain employs TRBV5-1 and TRBJ2-1; TRBD1 might be the D (6 bases). Germline V gene lookup returns CDR1 SGHRS and CDR2 YFSETQ. V lost 2 bases, J lost 4 bases, and 19 bases lay in between. The CDR3 has 17 amino acids. CDR3 nucleotide sequence: TGCGCCAGCAGCTTAGTCCCTAACCTGGACAGTTACAATGAGCAGTTCTTC. It is translated as CASSLVPNLDSYNEQFF.

The gene calls are TRBV18 and TRBJ2-2; 8 bases align to TRBD1. The CDR3 runs to 13 residues. Germline CDR1 is KGHSH and CDR2 is LQKENI. V gave up 4 bases and J gave up 5 bases; unmatched junction bases: 0. The CDR3, as DNA: TGTGCCAGCTCACGGACAGGGACCGGGGAGCTGTTTTTT. The encoded protein is CASSRTGTGELFF. Supplemented by reference TRBV18 and TRBJ2-2, the full variable domain reads NAGVMQNPRHLVRRRGQEARLRCSPMKGHSHVYWYRQLPEEGLKFMVYLQKENIIDESGMPKERFSAEFPKEGPSILRIQQVVRGDSAAYFCASSRTGTGELFFGEGSRLTVL.

The chain combines TRBV5-1 with TRBJ1-1; 9 nucleotides line up with TRBD1. Trimming took 5 bases from V and 3 from J; bases not matched to a gene: 8. Germline V gene lookup returns CDR1 SGHRS and CDR2 YFSETQ. CDR3 size: 15 residues. The chain's CDR3 is CASRGQGPEDTEAFF. CDR3 bases: TGCGCCAGCAGAGGACAGGGGCCGGAGGACACTGAAGCTTTCTTT.

The chain combines TRBV5-4 with TRBJ2-7; TRBD1 is a possible D gene (5 bases). Looked up from germline, CDR1 is SGHNT and CDR2 is YYREEE (reference sequence). With 1 base removed from V and 2 bases from J, the gap between germline ends came to 7 bases. The CDR3 has 13 residues. The CDR3, as DNA: TGTGCCAGCAGCTTGAGGGGTCCCTACGAGCAGTACTTC. Amino acids: CASSLRGPYEQYF.

The chain employs TRBV7-9 and TRBJ2-5, with 12 bases fitting TRBD2. V shed 1 base, J shed 7 bases, and the junction held 7 bases outside the gene matches. Germline CDR1 is SEHNR and CDR2 is FQNEAQ (reference sequence). CDR3 size: 16 residues. The CDR3: CASSLGTSGGFGTQYF. The CDR3 DNA reads TGTGCCAGCAGCTTAGGAACTAGCGGGGGGTTTGGGACCCAGTACTTC. Combining the CDR3 with reference TRBV7-9 and TRBJ2-5 gives the whole variable domain DTGVSQNPRHKITKRGQNVTFRCDPISEHNRLYWYRQTLGQGPEFLTYFQNEAQLEKSRLLSDRFSAERPKGSFSTLEIQRTEQGDSAMYLCASSLGTSGGFGTQYFGPGTRLLVL.

Points on this clone: Germline is not matched at one junction end, which may reflect a read error. This chain uses TRBV5-1 with TRBJ2-3, with TRBD1 matching 9 bases. The V gene's germline CDR1 is SGHRS and CDR2 YFSETQ. The CDR3 covers 16 residues. CDR3 DNA: TGCGCCAGCAGCCCGCAACCAGAGCTTACAGGGGGCAAAAGTATCTTT. Amino acids: CASSPQPELTGGKSIF.

The V and J genes are TRBV11-2 and TRBJ2-3; D perhaps matches TRBD2 (5 bases). Trimming pared 7 bases from V and 0 bases from J, leaving 11 bases between. CDR1 and CDR2 from the germline V gene are SGHAT and FQNNGV. CDR3 length equals 14 residues. CDR3 residues: CASKSGSSTDTQYF. CDR3 nucleotide sequence: TGTGCCAGCAAATCGGGGTCCAGCACAGATACGCAGTATTTT.